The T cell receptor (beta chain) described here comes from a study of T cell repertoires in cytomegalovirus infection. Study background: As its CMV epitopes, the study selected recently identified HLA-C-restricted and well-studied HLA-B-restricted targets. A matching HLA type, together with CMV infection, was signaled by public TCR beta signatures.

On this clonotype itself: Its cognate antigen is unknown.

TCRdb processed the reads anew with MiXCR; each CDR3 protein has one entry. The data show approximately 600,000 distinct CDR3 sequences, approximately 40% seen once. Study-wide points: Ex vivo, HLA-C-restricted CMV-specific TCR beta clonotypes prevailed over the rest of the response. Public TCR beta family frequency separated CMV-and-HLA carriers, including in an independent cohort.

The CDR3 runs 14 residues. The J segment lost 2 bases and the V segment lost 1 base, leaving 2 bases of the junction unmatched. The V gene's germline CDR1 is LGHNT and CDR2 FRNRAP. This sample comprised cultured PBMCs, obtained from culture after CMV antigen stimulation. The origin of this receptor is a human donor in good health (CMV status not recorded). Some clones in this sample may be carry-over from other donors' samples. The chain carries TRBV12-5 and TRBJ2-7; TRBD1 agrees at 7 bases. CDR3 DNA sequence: TGTGCTAGTGGTTTGGGACAGGGTACCTACGAGCAGTACTTC. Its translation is CASGLGQGTYEQYF.